This T cell receptor beta chain was retrieved from a study of blood T cell repertoires in COVID-19. Method: immunoSEQ multiplex PCR; TCRdb's copy keeps in-frame clones and lacks some. Among approximately 210,000 clones listed, approximately 81% were seen once. Cohort assignment relied on participant-reported clinical history. Germline trimming cut 4 bases from V and 12 bases from J; bases unmatched to any gene: 8. The CDR3 totals 12 residues. Germline lookup yields CDR1 LGHDT and CDR2 YNNKEL (reference sequence). The source material was PBMCs or T cells enriched from blood (not recorded which). The chain couples TRBV3-1 (or the pseudogene TRBV3-2) to TRBJ2-7; 8 bases match TRBD1. The TCR originated in a woman between 50 and 59 years old with acute COVID-19. CDR3 sequence: CASSPDRVVRYF. CDR3 DNA: TGTGCCAGCAGCCCGGACAGGGTAGTTCGGTACTTC.